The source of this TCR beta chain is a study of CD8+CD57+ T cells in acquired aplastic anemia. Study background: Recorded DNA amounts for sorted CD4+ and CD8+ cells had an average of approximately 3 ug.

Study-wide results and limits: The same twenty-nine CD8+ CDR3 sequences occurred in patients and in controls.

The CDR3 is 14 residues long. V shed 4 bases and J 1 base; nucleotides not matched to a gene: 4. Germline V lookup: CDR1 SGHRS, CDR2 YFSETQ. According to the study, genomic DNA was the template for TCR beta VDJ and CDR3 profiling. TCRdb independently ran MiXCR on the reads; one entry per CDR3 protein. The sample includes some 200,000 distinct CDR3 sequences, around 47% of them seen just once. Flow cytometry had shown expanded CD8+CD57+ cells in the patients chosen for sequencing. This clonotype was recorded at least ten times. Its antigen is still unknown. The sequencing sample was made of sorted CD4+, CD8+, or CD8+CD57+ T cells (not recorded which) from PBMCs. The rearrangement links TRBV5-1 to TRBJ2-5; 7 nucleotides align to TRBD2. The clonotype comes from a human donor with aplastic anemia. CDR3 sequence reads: CASSLGGVQETQYF. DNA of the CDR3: TGCGCCAGCAGCCTGGGGGGGGTCCAAGAGACCCAGTACTTC.